This T cell receptor (beta chain) originates from a study of T cell repertoires in cytomegalovirus infection. Study as a whole: Public TCR beta signature analysis indicated the presence of both CMV infection and matching HLA type.

As concerns this clonotype: Its antigen is not identified.

In germline, CDR1 is LNHDA, CDR2 SQIVND (reference sequence). The CDR3 spans 16 residues. The junction had 6 bases not matched to a gene; V was cut back by 7 bases and J by 0 bases. TCRdb redid the calling of the reads with MiXCR, one entry per CDR3 protein. Of approximately 400,000 distinct CDR3 sequences in the sample, roughly a third are singletons; the top ten hold about 13%. The study, taken as a whole, reports: The study found HLA-C-restricted CMV-specific TCR beta clonotypes dominating the ex vivo response. The cumulative frequency of public TCR beta families distinguished individuals who carried CMV together with the relevant HLA.

V gene TRBV19 combines with J gene TRBJ2-2; TRBD2 matches at 9 bases. Sequenced input: PBMCs. This receptor was taken from a human donor in good health (CMV status not recorded). Some clones in this sample may be carry-over from other donors' samples. In DNA, the CDR3 is TGTGCCAGTAAGGACGCGGGGGGGACGAACACCGGGGAGCTGTTTTTT. Translated: CASKDAGGTNTGELFF.